Each of the 14 T cell receptor beta chains below was sequenced from the same sample in a study of technical replicates of blood from a few donors. Assay: immunoSEQ multiplex PCR; the TCRdb copy retains only in-frame clones and omits some. The table lists roughly 65,000 clones, around 88% of them singletons. Sequencing input: PBMCs. These receptors all stem from a human donor in good health. Some clones in this sample may be carry-over from other donors' samples.

The CDR3 spells CASSQDWGRGEKLFF. In nucleotides, the CDR3 is TGCGCCAGCAGCCAAGATTGGGGAAGGGGGGAAAAACTGTTTTTT. The chain is built from TRBV4-3 and TRBJ1-4, with a possible D match to TRBD1 (6 bases). CDR1 and CDR2 from the germline V gene are LGHNA and YSLEER. The CDR3 sequence is 15 residues long. Trimming shortened V by 0 bases and J by 8 bases, and 13 bases separated the two germline ends.

The chain carries TRBV19 and TRBJ1-2; D is undetermined. CDR3 length: 15 amino acids. Trimming shortened V by 7 bases and J by 7 bases, and 22 bases separated the two germline ends. Germline V gives CDR1 LNHDA, CDR2 SQIVND (reference sequence). The chain's CDR3 is CASTRGRDGRGGYTF. The CDR3 DNA reads TGTGCCAGTACCCGCGGGAGAGACGGCCGCGGTGGCTACACCTTC.

The chain employs TRBV5-5 and TRBJ2-7, with 8 bases lining up with TRBD1. CDR3 length: 16 residues. V dropped 3 bases and J dropped 3; count of bases not matched to a gene: 11. Germline V gene data show CDR1 as SGHKS and CDR2 as YYEKEE (reference sequence). In DNA, the CDR3 is TGTGCCAGCAGCTCAAGATCGGACAGGGCCTACTACGAGCAGTACTTC. Protein sequence: CASSSRSDRAYYEQYF. Using reference TRBV5-5 and TRBJ2-7 for the parts outside the CDR3, the full variable domain is DAGVTQSPTHLIKTRGQQVTLRCSPISGHKSVSWYQQVLGQGPQFIFQYYEKEERGRGNFPDRFSARQFPNYSSELNVNALLLGDSALYLCASSSRSDRAYYEQYFGPGTRLTVT.

The chain uses TRBV5-5 and TRBJ1-2, with TRBD1 as a possible D gene (5 bases). Germline V gene data show CDR1 as SGHKS and CDR2 as YYEKEE (reference sequence). V lost 4 bases to trimming and J lost 7 bases, with 17 bases between them. The CDR3 contains 14 residues. This CDR3 is CASSPRPDGGGYTF. CDR3 DNA: TGTGCCAGCAGCCCCCGCCCGGACGGGGGTGGCTACACCTTC.

V is TRBV27 and J is TRBJ1-1; maybe TRBD1 (5 bases). The CDR3 extends over 14 amino acids. Deletions cut 4 bases from V and 10 bases from J, with 19 bases between. The germline V gene has CDR1 MNHEY and CDR2 SMNVEV (reference sequence). This chain's CDR3 is CASSSLDSPRAAFF. The CDR3 DNA reads as TGTGCCAGCAGTTCCCTTGACAGCCCAAGGGCAGCTTTCTTT.

The sample holds a few counts of this clone. This rearrangement joins TRBV6-5 to TRBJ2-7, with D possibly TRBD1 on 5 matching bases. V lost 0 bases, J lost 3 bases, and 15 bases lay in between. The germline V gene has CDR1 MNHEY and CDR2 SVGAGI. The CDR3 is made up of 16 amino acids. CDR3 residues: CASSYSVTGSLYEQYF. The CDR3 DNA reads as TGTGCCAGCAGTTACTCCGTCACAGGTAGCCTCTACGAGCAGTACTTC.

The chain couples TRBV6-5 to TRBJ1-4; possibly TRBD1 for D (6 bases). Germline V gene lookup returns CDR1 MNHEY and CDR2 SVGAGI. The CDR3 extends over 15 amino acids. Trimming cost V 0 bases and J 10 bases, with 15 bases left between them. The CDR3 DNA reads as TGTGCCAGCAGTTACTCGGGCGGGGGCGCCGGAAAACTGTTTTTT. Translation: CASSYSGGGAGKLFF.

The chain links TRBV15 to TRBJ2-7; TRBD1 is a possible D gene (5 bases). The CDR3 totals 13 residues. From germline, CDR1 is LNHNV and CDR2 YYDKDF (reference sequence). Deletions cut 3 bases from V and 2 bases from J, with 8 bases between. In nucleotides, the CDR3 is TGTGCCACCAGCAGGCAGGGCGCCTACGAGCAGTACTTC. Protein: CATSRQGAYEQYF.

The V gene is TRBV5-4, the J gene TRBJ2-3; possibly TRBD1 for D (5 bases). V was trimmed by 4 bases and J by 4 bases, leaving 13 bases between them. This CDR3 region has 14 residues. Per germline, CDR1 SGHNT and CDR2 YYREEE (reference sequence). The CDR3 sequence is CASSPGLIADTQYF. For the CDR3, the DNA is TGTGCCAGCAGCCCAGGGCTAATTGCAGATACGCAGTATTTT.

The chain has TRBV10-3 and TRBJ2-7; 9 nucleotides match TRBD1. The junction had 3 bases not matched to a gene; V was cut back by 6 bases and J by 6 bases. The germline CDR1 and CDR2 sequences are ENHRY and SYGVKD. The CDR3 sequence is 12 residues long. As DNA, the CDR3 is TGTGCCATCAGGCAGACAGGGGGCGAGCAGTACTTC. Its protein product is CAIRQTGGEQYF.

The chain employs TRBV27 and TRBJ2-1, with D possibly matching TRBD1 (6 bases). Germline V lookup: CDR1 MNHEY, CDR2 SMNVEV (reference sequence). Deletions cut 6 bases from V and 7 bases from J, with 13 bases between. The CDR3 runs 13 residues. The CDR3 coding sequence is TGTGCCAGCAGAAGGCAGGGGATAAATGAGCAGTTCTTC. It encodes CASRRQGINEQFF.

This clone was recorded once. The gene calls are TRBV4-1 and TRBJ2-7, with TRBD2 matching 15 bases. Germline V gives CDR1 MGHRA, CDR2 YSYEKL. The CDR3 covers 17 residues. V was pared by 3 bases and J by 2 bases, with 5 bases of the junction left unmatched. The DNA of the CDR3 is TGCGCCAGCAGCCAGGGTGGACTAGCGGGGGGGGCCTACGAGCAGTACTTC. Its protein is CASSQGGLAGGAYEQYF.

V gene TRBV5-1 combines with J gene TRBJ1-6; D uncertain. The CDR3 extends over 13 amino acids. V lost 5 bases to trimming and J lost 9 bases, with 12 bases between them. In germline, CDR1 is SGHRS, CDR2 YFSETQ. CDR3 DNA: TGCGCCAGCAGGACTCGAGTGGGTTCACCCCTCCACTTT. Residues: CASRTRVGSPLHF.

The chain links TRBV4-2 to TRBJ2-2; 12 positions match TRBD2. CDR3 length: 22 residues. Germline V gene sequence: CDR1 LGHNA, CDR2 YNFKEQ. V shed 0 bases and J 4 bases; nucleotides not matched to a gene: 18. As DNA, the CDR3 is TGTGCCAGCAGCCAAGAGGTTTGGGCTAGCGGGGGGGCAGTCCTAGGCACCGGGGAGCTGTTTTTT. This encodes CASSQEVWASGGAVLGTGELFF.